This T cell receptor beta chain was documented in a study of coeliac disease. This clone was counted only a few times. Antigen unknown. Each fraction contributed one roughly 500,000-cell aliquot for sequencing. Trimming removed 7 bases from V and 3 bases from J, with 22 bases in between. This CDR3 region has 17 residues. CDR1 and CDR2 (germline): MGHRA, YSYEKL. Study-level results: According to the authors, this method cannot detect gliadin-specific T cells in an unbiased way. Largely private TRB repertoires meant most sequences were sample-unique. Lamina propria and intraepithelial cell fractions may contain each other's cells.

The data were produced by immunoSEQ multiplex PCR, yet TCRdb's version contains in-frame clones alone and is incomplete. This table holds about 2,500 clones, 66% found once. The sequence derives from a woman in her 70s with celiac disease on a gluten-free diet. V and J are TRBV4-1 and TRBJ2-1; D is unresolved. The sequencing sample was made of lamina propria lymphocytes from the gut. For the CDR3, the DNA is TGCGCCAGCACACCAGTGCATGCCCCCCCAAACTACAATGAGCAGTTCTTC. This translates into CASTPVHAPPNYNEQFF.